This T cell receptor (beta chain) was observed in a study of regulatory T cells in long-lasting Graves disease. Noted time point: newly diagnosed GD, antithyroid drugs for less than 3 months. The TCR library used RNA extracted from PBMCs. Trimming at V came to 6 bases and at J to 5 bases, leaving 8 bases not matched to a gene. The germline gives CDR1 SNHLY, CDR2 FYNNEI. The CDR3 is 15 amino acids. Study-wide findings and caveats: Newly diagnosed Graves' patients exceeded persistent ones in TCR diversity.

The TCR beta library used iRepertoire HTBI primers with Arm-PCR amplification of CDR3. One entry per CDR3 protein, called by TCRdb with MiXCR from the multiplex PCR reads. The sample has 530,000 or so distinct CDR3 sequences, 15% to 20% seen once. This clonotype came up many times. Its antigen remains unknown. The data were also submitted as part of a second study, on T cells in Graves' hyperthyroidism and ophthalmopathy. From that report: Across 18 months, stable Graves' hyperthyroidism was marked by no progression to ophthalmopathy.

This TCR derives from a man between 18 and 35 years old with Graves disease. Sequencing used peripheral blood mononuclear cells (PBMCs), obtained at new diagnosis, from a patient treated with antithyroid drugs. The genes are TRBV2 and TRBJ2-5; 11 nucleotides agree with TRBD1. CDR3 nucleotide sequence: TGTGCCAGCAGCCCGGACAGGGGGCGACGTGAGACCCAGTACTTC. It codes for CASSPDRGRRETQYF.